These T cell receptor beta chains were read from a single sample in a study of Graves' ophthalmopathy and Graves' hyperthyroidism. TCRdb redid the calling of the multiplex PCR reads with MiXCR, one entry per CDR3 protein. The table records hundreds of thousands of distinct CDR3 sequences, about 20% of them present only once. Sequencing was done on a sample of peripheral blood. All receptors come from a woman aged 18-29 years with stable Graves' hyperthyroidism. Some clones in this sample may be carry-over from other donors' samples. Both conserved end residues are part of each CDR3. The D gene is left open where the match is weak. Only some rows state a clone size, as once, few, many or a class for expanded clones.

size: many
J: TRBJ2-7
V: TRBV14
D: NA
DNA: TGTGCCAGCAGCCACCGAGGCAGGGTAGACGAGCAGTACTTC
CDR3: CASSHRGRVDEQYF

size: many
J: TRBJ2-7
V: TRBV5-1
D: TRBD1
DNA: TGCGCCAGCAGCCGGACCCCACCGGGACAGTCCTACGAGCAGTACTTC
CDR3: CASSRTPPGQSYEQYF

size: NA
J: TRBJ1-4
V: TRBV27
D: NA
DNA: TGTGCCAGCAGTTTGGGTGAGACACCGAATGAAAAACTGTTTTTT
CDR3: CASSLGETPNEKLFF

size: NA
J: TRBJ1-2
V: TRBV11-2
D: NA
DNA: TGTGCCAGCAGCGTCAGGGGTATCATCTATGGCTACACCTTC
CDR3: CASSVRGIIYGYTF

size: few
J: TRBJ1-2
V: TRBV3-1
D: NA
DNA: TGTGCCAGCAGCCACCCAGCCTCTAACTATGGCTACACCTTC
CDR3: CASSHPASNYGYTF

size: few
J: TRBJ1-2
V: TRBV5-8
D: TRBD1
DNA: TGTGCCAGCAGCTTGGGGGGTGGACAGGGTCTCTACACCTTC
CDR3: CASSLGGGQGLYTF

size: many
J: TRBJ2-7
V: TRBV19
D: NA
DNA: TGTGCCAGTTCCCCCGGGGACAAAATTTACGAGCAGTACTTC
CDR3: CASSPGDKIYEQYF

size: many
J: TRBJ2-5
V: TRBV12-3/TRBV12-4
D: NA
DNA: TGTGCCAGCAGTTTATTCGGACCTCAAGAGACCCAGTACTTC
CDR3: CASSLFGPQETQYF

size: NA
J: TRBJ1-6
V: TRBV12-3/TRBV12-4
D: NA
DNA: TGTGCCAGCAGTTTAGTGGCTGGGGGGAATTCACCCCTCCACTTT
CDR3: CASSLVAGGNSPLHF

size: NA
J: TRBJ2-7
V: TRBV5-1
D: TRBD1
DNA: TGCGCCAGCAGCTGGGGACAGGGGGGCCTCTACGAGCAGTACTTC
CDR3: CASSWGQGGLYEQYF

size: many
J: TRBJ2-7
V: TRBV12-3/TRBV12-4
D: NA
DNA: TGTGCCAGCACTCCTCAGGGGGGTTTGTCGAACGAGCAGTACTTC
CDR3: CASTPQGGLSNEQYF

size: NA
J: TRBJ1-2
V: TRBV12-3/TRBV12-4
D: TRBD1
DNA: TGTGCCAGCAGACTACAGGGGAATGGCTACACCTTC
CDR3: CASRLQGNGYTF

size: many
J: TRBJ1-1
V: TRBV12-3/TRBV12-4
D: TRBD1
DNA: TGTGCCAGCAGCACAGGGGTTGAGGGTCAAGCTTTCTTT
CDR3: CASSTGVEGQAFF

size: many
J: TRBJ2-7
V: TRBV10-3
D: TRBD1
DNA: TGTGCCATCAGTGAGTCGACCCGGGACAGGGCCCCCTACGAGCAGTACTTC
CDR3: CAISESTRDRAPYEQYF

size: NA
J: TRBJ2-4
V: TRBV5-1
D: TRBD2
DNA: TGCGCCAGCAGCGACGGGAGGGCCCAAGGGGACATTCAGTACTTC
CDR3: CASSDGRAQGDIQYF

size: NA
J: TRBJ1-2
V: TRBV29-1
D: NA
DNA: TGCAGCGTTGTAGGTGTACTCCGGGGGACGGGCTATGGCTACACCTTC
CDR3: CSVVGVLRGTGYGYTF

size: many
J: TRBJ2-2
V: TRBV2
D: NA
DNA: TGTGCCAGCAGTGACTGGCGAGAGGACCCCGGGGAGCTGTTTTTT
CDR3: CASSDWREDPGELFF

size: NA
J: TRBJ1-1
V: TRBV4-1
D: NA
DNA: TGCGCCAGCAGCCAAGAAAATCAGGGAGGCGCTTTCTTT
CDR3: CASSQENQGGAFF

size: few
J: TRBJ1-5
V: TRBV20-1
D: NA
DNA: TGCAGTGCTAGAGATAGTTGGAATCAGCCCCAGCATTTT
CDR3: CSARDSWNQPQHF

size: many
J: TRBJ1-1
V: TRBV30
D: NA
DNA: TGTGCCTGGCTTGAGGGCACTGAAGCTTTCTTT
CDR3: CAWLEGTEAFF

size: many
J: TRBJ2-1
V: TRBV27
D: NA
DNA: TGTGCCAGCAGTTTAGACTACAATGAGCAGTTCTTC
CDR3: CASSLDYNEQFF

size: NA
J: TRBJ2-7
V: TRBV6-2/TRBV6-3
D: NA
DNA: TGTGCTAGCAGTTACCCCCCTCGTGACCCAAGGCCCCTCCACGAGCAGTGCTTC
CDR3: CASSYPPRDPRPLHEQCF

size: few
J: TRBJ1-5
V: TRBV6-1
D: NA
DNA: TGTGCCAGCAGCCTTGGACGGTGGGGGGCCAATCAGCCCCAGCATTTT
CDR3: CASSLGRWGANQPQHF

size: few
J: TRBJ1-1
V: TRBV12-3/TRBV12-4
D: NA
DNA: TGTGCCAGCAGCAACAGAGATCAAGCTTTCTTT
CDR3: CASSNRDQAFF

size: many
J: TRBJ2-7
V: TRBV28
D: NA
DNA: TGTGCCAGCAGTTCGTATTCCTACGAGCAGTACTTC
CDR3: CASSSYSYEQYF

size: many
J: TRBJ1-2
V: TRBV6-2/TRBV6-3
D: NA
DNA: TGTGCCAGCAGTTACTCGATCGGGACGGGAAAAGTCTATGGCTACACCTTC
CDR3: CASSYSIGTGKVYGYTF

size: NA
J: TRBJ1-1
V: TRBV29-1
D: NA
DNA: TGCAGCGTCCAAGGAGGGGAAGCTTTCTTT
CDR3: CSVQGGEAFF

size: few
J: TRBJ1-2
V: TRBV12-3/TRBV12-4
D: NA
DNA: TGTGCCAGCAGTGGGGTGGCCACTACTAACTATGGCTACACCTTC
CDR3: CASSGVATTNYGYTF

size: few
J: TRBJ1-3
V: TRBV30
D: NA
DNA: TGTGCCCGGGGGGATTCCTCTGGAAACACCATATATTTT
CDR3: CARGDSSGNTIYF

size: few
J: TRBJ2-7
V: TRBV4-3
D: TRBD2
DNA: TGCGCCAGCAGCCAAGGGGGGGGAAGCTCCTACGAGCAGTACTTC
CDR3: CASSQGGGSSYEQYF

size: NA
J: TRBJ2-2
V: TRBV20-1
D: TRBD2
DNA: TGCAGTGCTAGGCGGAGCGGGGCGGCCGGGGAGCTGTTTTTT
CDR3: CSARRSGAAGELFF

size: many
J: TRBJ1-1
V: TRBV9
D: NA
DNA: TGTGCCAGCACCGTTGGGGGGGCCGTGAACACTGAAGCTTTCTTT
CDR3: CASTVGGAVNTEAFF

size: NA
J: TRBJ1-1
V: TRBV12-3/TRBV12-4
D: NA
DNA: TGTGCCAGCAGTACCCAGGGAGCTGAAGCTTTCTTT
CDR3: CASSTQGAEAFF

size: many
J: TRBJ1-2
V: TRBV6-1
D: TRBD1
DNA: TGTGCCAGCAGTGAAAACAGGGGGCACAACTATGGCTACACCTTC
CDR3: CASSENRGHNYGYTF

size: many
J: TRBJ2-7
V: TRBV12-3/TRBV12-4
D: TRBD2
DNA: TGTGCCAGCAGTTTAGGGGGACTAAACGAGCAGTACTTC
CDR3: CASSLGGLNEQYF

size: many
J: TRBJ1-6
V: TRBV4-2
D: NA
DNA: TGTGCCAGCAGCCAAGATAGAGGACGGCCATCTAATAATTCACCCCTCCACTTT
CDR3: CASSQDRGRPSNNSPLHF

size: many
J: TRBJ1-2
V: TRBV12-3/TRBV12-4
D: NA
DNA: TGTGCCAGCAGACCCGGGCGACCACCTAGGGGCTACACCTTC
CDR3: CASRPGRPPRGYTF

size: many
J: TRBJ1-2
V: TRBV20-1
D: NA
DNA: TGCAGTGCTCCCGACCGGGAACGTAACTATGGCTACACCTTC
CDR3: CSAPDRERNYGYTF

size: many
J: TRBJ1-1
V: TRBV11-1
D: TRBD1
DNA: TGTGCCAGCAGCTTAGCTACAGGGGCGAACACTGAAGCTTTCTTT
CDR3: CASSLATGANTEAFF

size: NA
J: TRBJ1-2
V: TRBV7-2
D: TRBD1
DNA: TGTGCCAGCAGCGTCCAGGGGGGTGGCTACACCTTC
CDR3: CASSVQGGGYTF

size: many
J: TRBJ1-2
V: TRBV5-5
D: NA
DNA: TGTGCCGGGGATGGCTACACCTTC
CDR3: CAGDGYTF

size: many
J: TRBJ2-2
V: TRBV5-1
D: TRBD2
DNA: TGCGCCAGCAGCGCGTCTAGCGGGAGCACCGGGGAGCTGTTTTTT
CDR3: CASSASSGSTGELFF

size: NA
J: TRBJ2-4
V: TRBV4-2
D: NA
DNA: TGTGCCAGCAGCCAAGGTAGTGCCCGCCCGATTCAGTACTTC
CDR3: CASSQGSARPIQYF

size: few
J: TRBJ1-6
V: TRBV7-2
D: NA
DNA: TGTGCCAGCAGCACCCGGACAGCATTTAATTCACCCCTCCACTTT
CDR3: CASSTRTAFNSPLHF

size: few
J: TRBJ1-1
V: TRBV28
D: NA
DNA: TGTGCCAGCATTGGGATAGGGAAGAGGAACACTGAAGCTTTCTTT
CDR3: CASIGIGKRNTEAFF

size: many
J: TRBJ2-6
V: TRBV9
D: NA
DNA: TGTGCCAGCAGCATCACACCTGGGGCCAACGTCCTGACTTTC
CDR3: CASSITPGANVLTF

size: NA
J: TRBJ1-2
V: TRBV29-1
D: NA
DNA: TGTGCGGCGGGTTTGCAGGGCTACACCTTC
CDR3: CAAGLQGYTF

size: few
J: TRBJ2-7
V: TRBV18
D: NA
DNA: TGTGCCAGCTCACCACCGGGACACTACGAGCAGTACTTC
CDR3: CASSPPGHYEQYF

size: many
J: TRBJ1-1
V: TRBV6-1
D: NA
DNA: TGTGCCAGCAGTGATAGAGGCACCCGAGGGAACACTGAAGCTTTCTTT
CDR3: CASSDRGTRGNTEAFF

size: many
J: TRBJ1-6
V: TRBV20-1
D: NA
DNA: TGCAGTGCTAGAGAATCGGGTGGAAATTCACCCCTCCACTTT
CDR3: CSARESGGNSPLHF

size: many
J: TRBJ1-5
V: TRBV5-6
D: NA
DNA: TGTGCCAGCAGCTTGGATGGGGCGGATCAGCCCCAGCATTTT
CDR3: CASSLDGADQPQHF

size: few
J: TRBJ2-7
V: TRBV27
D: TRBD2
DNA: TGTGCCAGCAGTTCCATCTCTTCTTGGGCGGGGGGCTACGAGCAGTACTTC
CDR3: CASSSISSWAGGYEQYF

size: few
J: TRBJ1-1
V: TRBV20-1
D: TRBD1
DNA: TGCAATGCTTGGACAGGGGGCAAAGCTTTCTTT
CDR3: CNAWTGGKAFF

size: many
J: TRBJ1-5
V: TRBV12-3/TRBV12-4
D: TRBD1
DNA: TGTGCCAGCAGCCCTGCGGGACAGGAGAATCAGCCCCAGCATTTT
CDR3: CASSPAGQENQPQHF

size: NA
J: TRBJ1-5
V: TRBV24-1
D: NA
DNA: TGTGCCACCAGTGCCGCCCCGGGTGCAGGCGATCAGCCCCAGCATTTT
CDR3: CATSAAPGAGDQPQHF

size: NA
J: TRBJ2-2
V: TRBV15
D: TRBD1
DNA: TGTGCCACCAGCAGAGGGGACAGGGACGGAGGGGAGCTGTTTTTT
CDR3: CATSRGDRDGGELFF

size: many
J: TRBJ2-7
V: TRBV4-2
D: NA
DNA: TGTGCCAGCAGCCAAGTCAGCGGAAACTACGAGCAGTACTTC
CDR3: CASSQVSGNYEQYF

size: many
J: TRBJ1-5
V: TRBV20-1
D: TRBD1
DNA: TGCAGTGCTCGACAGGGGGCTGGCAATCAGCCCCAGCATTTT
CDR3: CSARQGAGNQPQHF

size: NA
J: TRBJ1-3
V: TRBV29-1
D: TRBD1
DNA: TGCAGCGTTATGGACAGGGGGCTTTCTGGAAACACCATATATTTT
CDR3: CSVMDRGLSGNTIYF